The clone carrying this TCR beta chain has a count of ten or more. Antigen: not known. Thyroid surgery had not been preceded by any treatment in any patient. The data were taken from a study of metastatic and nonmetastatic thyroid tumors. For the study at large: Repertoires from malignant and benign thyroid patients were compared across blood and tumor or nodule tissue.

Findings of the study overall: Reported TCR beta diversity, measured in blood and tumor, was significantly higher for malignant thyroid tumors than for benign nodules.

Authors' processing steps: Between-group CDR3 differences, defined by clinicopathological status, yielded a distant-metastasis classifier for papillary thyroid cancer. Using MiXCR, TCRdb reanalyzed the PCR reads. The V and J calls shown here were made by TCRdb, not taken from the authors' results. Of 20,000 to 30,000 clones in the sample, approximately 24% were seen once. The V gene lost 3 bases and the J gene lost 6 bases, with 15 bases spanning the gap. CDR3 size: 15 residues. The germline gives CDR1 KGHSH, CDR2 LQKENI. The sequence was obtained from a female donor with papillary thyroid cancer or a benign thyroid nodule (not recorded which). Some clones in this sample may be carry-over from other donors' samples. Material for sequencing was blood. The V call is TRBV18, the J call TRBJ1-5, with D possibly matching TRBD1 (6 bases). The CDR3 sequence: CASSPNNRAGQPQHF. In DNA form, the CDR3 reads TGTGCCAGCTCACCCAATAACAGGGCTGGTCAGCCCCAGCATTTT.